The rows below give T cell receptor beta chains drawn from one sample of a study of T cells after yellow fever vaccination. TCRdb reprocessed the 5' RACE reads with MiXCR, giving one entry per CDR3 protein. The data show 100,000 to 150,000 distinct CDR3 sequences, with 7.4% seen just once and approximately 2.7% held by the top ten. Material: CD4+ T cells sorted from PBMCs, obtained 10 days after the first yellow fever vaccination. Receptor source: a man aged 18 to 30 who received the YFV17D yellow fever vaccine. CDR3s include the opening cysteine and the closing phenylalanine or tryptophan. A D gene is named only where the DNA matches it firmly. A row's size may be missing; if present it is once, few, many or a size class.

abundance: many
v_gene: TRBV29-1
d_gene: TRBD1
j_gene: TRBJ2-2
CDR3nt: TGCAGCGTTGAAAGAGGGGGCCCGAACACCGGGGAGCTGTTTTTT
CDR3aa: CSVERGGPNTGELFF

abundance: many
v_gene: TRBV4-1
d_gene: -
j_gene: TRBJ2-3
CDR3nt: TGCGCCAGCAGCCAAGTCGGGATGTGGTTTGGCACAGATACGCAGTATTTT
CDR3aa: CASSQVGMWFGTDTQYF

abundance: -
v_gene: TRBV7-3
d_gene: -
j_gene: TRBJ2-3
CDR3nt: TGTGCCAGCAGCAACCAAGCGGGTAGGACAGATACGCAGTATTTT
CDR3aa: CASSNQAGRTDTQYF

abundance: many
v_gene: TRBV18
d_gene: -
j_gene: TRBJ1-5
CDR3nt: TGTGCCAGCTCGCCCGAGCATAGCAATCAGCCCCAGCATTTT
CDR3aa: CASSPEHSNQPQHF

abundance: few
v_gene: TRBV11-2
d_gene: -
j_gene: TRBJ2-1
CDR3nt: TGTGCCAGCAGGGGACTCAGTGGCGGTAGGTCCTACAATGATGAGTTCTTC
CDR3aa: CASRGLSGGRSYNDEFF

abundance: many
v_gene: TRBV7-2
d_gene: -
j_gene: TRBJ2-3
CDR3nt: TGTGCCAGCAGCTTAGTAGGGACTGGCACAGATACGCAGTATTTT
CDR3aa: CASSLVGTGTDTQYF

abundance: many
v_gene: TRBV27
d_gene: -
j_gene: TRBJ2-3
CDR3nt: TGTGCCAGCAGTTTGGGCAATACGCAGTATTTT
CDR3aa: CASSLGNTQYF

abundance: -
v_gene: TRBV5-1
d_gene: TRBD2
j_gene: TRBJ2-5
CDR3nt: TGCGCCAGCAGCTTGTTGCGGGGGGGCGAAGAGACCCAGTACTTC
CDR3aa: CASSLLRGGEETQYF

abundance: -
v_gene: TRBV20-1
d_gene: TRBD2
j_gene: TRBJ2-1
CDR3nt: TGCAGTGCTAGATCCTGGGGCGGGGGATTACCCTACAATGAGCAGTTCTTC
CDR3aa: CSARSWGGGLPYNEQFF

abundance: -
v_gene: TRBV19
d_gene: TRBD2
j_gene: TRBJ2-5
CDR3nt: TGTGCCAGTAGTAGAGCGGGGGACCAAGAGACCCAGTACTTC
CDR3aa: CASSRAGDQETQYF

abundance: many
v_gene: TRBV20-1
d_gene: TRBD1
j_gene: TRBJ1-6
CDR3nt: TGCAGCCACGGACAGGGGTATTCACCCCTCCACTTT
CDR3aa: CSHGQGYSPLHF

abundance: many
v_gene: TRBV12-3/TRBV12-4
d_gene: TRBD1
j_gene: TRBJ2-1
CDR3nt: TGTGCCAGCAGTCCAAGACAGGGGGTCAACAATGAGCAGTTCTTC
CDR3aa: CASSPRQGVNNEQFF

abundance: many
v_gene: TRBV20-1
d_gene: -
j_gene: TRBJ2-1
CDR3nt: TGCAGTGCGCCTGGGCTGGTACAATCGCGTGAGCAGTTCTTC
CDR3aa: CSAPGLVQSREQFF

abundance: many
v_gene: TRBV12-3/TRBV12-4
d_gene: -
j_gene: TRBJ2-1
CDR3nt: TGTGCCAGCAGTTTAATGGCGTGGGATGAGCAGTTCTTC
CDR3aa: CASSLMAWDEQFF

abundance: many
v_gene: TRBV24-1
d_gene: TRBD2
j_gene: TRBJ2-3
CDR3nt: TGTGCCACCAGTGATTCTGCGGGGGGTGGGGATACGCAGTATTTT
CDR3aa: CATSDSAGGGDTQYF

abundance: -
v_gene: TRBV2
d_gene: -
j_gene: TRBJ1-3
CDR3nt: TGTGCCAGCAGCGACCGAGGACGGAGCTCTGGAAACACCATATATTTT
CDR3aa: CASSDRGRSSGNTIYF

abundance: many
v_gene: TRBV10-2
d_gene: -
j_gene: TRBJ2-1
CDR3nt: TGCGCCAGCAGTGGGGCGGGGATGGGGAATGAGCAGTTCTTC
CDR3aa: CASSGAGMGNEQFF

abundance: -
v_gene: TRBV12-3/TRBV12-4
d_gene: TRBD1
j_gene: TRBJ2-2
CDR3nt: TGTGCCAGCAGTTTAGCGCCAGGACAGGGGGTCGTGATCGCCGGGGAGCTGTTTTTT
CDR3aa: CASSLAPGQGVVIAGELFF

abundance: many
v_gene: TRBV7-2
d_gene: -
j_gene: TRBJ1-5
CDR3nt: TGTGCCAGCAGCTTTGAGCAGGGCTATCAGCCCCAGCATTTT
CDR3aa: CASSFEQGYQPQHF

abundance: many
v_gene: TRBV10-3
d_gene: TRBD1
j_gene: TRBJ1-1
CDR3nt: TGTGCCATCAGTGGTGCAGGGGGAAACACTGAAGCTTTCTTT
CDR3aa: CAISGAGGNTEAFF

abundance: few
v_gene: TRBV29-1
d_gene: -
j_gene: TRBJ2-5
CDR3nt: TGCAGCGTGGGACATTGGGGGGCGACCCAGTACTTC
CDR3aa: CSVGHWGATQYF

abundance: many
v_gene: TRBV4-1
d_gene: -
j_gene: TRBJ1-1
CDR3nt: TGCGCCAGCAGCAAAAAGGGACACGACAACACTGAAGCTTTCTTT
CDR3aa: CASSKKGHDNTEAFF

abundance: many
v_gene: TRBV3-1
d_gene: -
j_gene: TRBJ1-2
CDR3nt: TGTGCCAGCAGCCCTCGTATGCTGGACAGTAGTAAGACCCCTAACTATGGCTACACCTTC
CDR3aa: CASSPRMLDSSKTPNYGYTF

abundance: many
v_gene: TRBV7-3
d_gene: TRBD2
j_gene: TRBJ2-3
CDR3nt: TGTGCCAGCAGCCACTCCCCAGGGCGGGGGGGCCCAGATACGCAGTATTTT
CDR3aa: CASSHSPGRGGPDTQYF

abundance: many
v_gene: TRBV4-3
d_gene: -
j_gene: TRBJ1-1
CDR3nt: TGCGCCAGCAGCCAAGGACGACAGAGGTTGAACACTGAAGCTTTCTTT
CDR3aa: CASSQGRQRLNTEAFF

abundance: many
v_gene: TRBV28
d_gene: TRBD1
j_gene: TRBJ2-2
CDR3nt: TGTGCCAGCAGGCTTACAGGGGGATACACCGGGGAGCTGTTTTTT
CDR3aa: CASRLTGGYTGELFF

abundance: many
v_gene: TRBV20-1
d_gene: -
j_gene: TRBJ2-3
CDR3nt: TGCAGCGCTACTCGAGGGACTGCTAGCACAGATACGCAGTATTTT
CDR3aa: CSATRGTASTDTQYF

abundance: -
v_gene: TRBV24-1
d_gene: -
j_gene: TRBJ2-1
CDR3nt: TGTGCCACCAGTGATTCAGAGGGGAGCTCCTACAATGAGCAGTTCTTC
CDR3aa: CATSDSEGSSYNEQFF

abundance: many
v_gene: TRBV6-1
d_gene: -
j_gene: TRBJ1-1
CDR3nt: TGTGCCAGCAACTTTACAGGGTTCACTGAAGCTTTCTTT
CDR3aa: CASNFTGFTEAFF

abundance: many
v_gene: TRBV7-2
d_gene: -
j_gene: TRBJ2-5
CDR3nt: TGTGCCAGCAGCTTAAGTAACGGGGGCGAGACCCAGTACTTC
CDR3aa: CASSLSNGGETQYF

abundance: few
v_gene: TRBV5-3
d_gene: TRBD2
j_gene: TRBJ2-5
CDR3nt: TGTGCCAGAAGCGTTTCGGGGGGGCCGGAGACCCAGTACTTC
CDR3aa: CARSVSGGPETQYF

abundance: many
v_gene: TRBV5-1
d_gene: -
j_gene: TRBJ2-5
CDR3nt: TGCGCCAGCAGGCGGGACAGACAAGAGACCCAGTACTTC
CDR3aa: CASRRDRQETQYF

abundance: many
v_gene: TRBV7-3
d_gene: TRBD2
j_gene: TRBJ2-1
CDR3nt: TGTGCCAGTATGGGGGCGGGGGGCAATGAGCAGTTCTTC
CDR3aa: CASMGAGGNEQFF

abundance: few
v_gene: TRBV20-1
d_gene: TRBD1
j_gene: TRBJ2-7
CDR3nt: TGCAGTGCGAATCCCGGGACAGGGAGTTCCTACGAGCAGTACTTC
CDR3aa: CSANPGTGSSYEQYF

abundance: -
v_gene: TRBV5-1
d_gene: -
j_gene: TRBJ2-5
CDR3nt: TGCGCCAGCAGTGAGACAGGTGGAGTTTCGGAGACCCAGTACTTC
CDR3aa: CASSETGGVSETQYF

abundance: few
v_gene: TRBV5-1
d_gene: -
j_gene: TRBJ1-6
CDR3nt: TGCGCCAGCAGCCTGCAGGGCCCCTATAATTCACCCCTCCACTTT
CDR3aa: CASSLQGPYNSPLHF

abundance: many
v_gene: TRBV5-1
d_gene: TRBD2
j_gene: TRBJ2-3
CDR3nt: TGCGCCAGCAGCTTGTGGATCAAGCGGGGGAGGGATACGCAGTATTTT
CDR3aa: CASSLWIKRGRDTQYF

abundance: few
v_gene: TRBV3-1
d_gene: -
j_gene: TRBJ1-6
CDR3nt: TGTGCCAGCAGCCTCCCCCTCGCAGGGATGGATAATTCACCCCTCCACTTT
CDR3aa: CASSLPLAGMDNSPLHF

abundance: many
v_gene: TRBV27
d_gene: -
j_gene: TRBJ1-1
CDR3nt: TGTGCCAGCAGTTTCTCTTATAGCTCCGGCACTGAAGCTTTCTTT
CDR3aa: CASSFSYSSGTEAFF

abundance: many
v_gene: TRBV4-2
d_gene: TRBD1
j_gene: TRBJ1-1
CDR3nt: TGTGCCAGCAGCTCGATCGGATCAGGGGGGAACACTGAAGCTTTCTTT
CDR3aa: CASSSIGSGGNTEAFF

abundance: many
v_gene: TRBV10-3
d_gene: -
j_gene: TRBJ1-2
CDR3nt: TGTGCCATCAGCCCGGAGGGCTATGGCTACACCTTC
CDR3aa: CAISPEGYGYTF